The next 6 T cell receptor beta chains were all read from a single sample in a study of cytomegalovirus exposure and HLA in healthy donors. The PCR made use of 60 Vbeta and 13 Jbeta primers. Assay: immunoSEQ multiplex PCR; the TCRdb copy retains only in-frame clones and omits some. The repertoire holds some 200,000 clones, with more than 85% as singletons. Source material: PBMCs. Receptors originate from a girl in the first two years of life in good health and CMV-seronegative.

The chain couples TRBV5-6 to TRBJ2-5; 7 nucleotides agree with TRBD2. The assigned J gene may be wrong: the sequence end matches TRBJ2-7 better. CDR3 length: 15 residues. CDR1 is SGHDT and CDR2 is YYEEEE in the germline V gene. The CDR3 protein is CASSLTSVESYEQYF. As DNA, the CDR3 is TGTGCCAGCAGCCTAACTAGCGTCGAGTCGTACGAGCAGTACTTC.

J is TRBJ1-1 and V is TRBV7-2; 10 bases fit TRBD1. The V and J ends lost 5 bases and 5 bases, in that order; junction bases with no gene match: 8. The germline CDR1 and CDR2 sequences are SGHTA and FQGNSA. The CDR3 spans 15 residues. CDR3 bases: TGTGCCAGCAGCGGACAGGGGGATGTGTGGACTGAAGCTTTCTTT. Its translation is CASSGQGDVWTEAFF. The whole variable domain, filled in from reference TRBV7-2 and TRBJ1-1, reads GAGVSQSPSNKVTEKGKDVELRCDPISGHTALYWYRQSLGQGLEFLIYFQGNSAPDKSGLPSDRFSAERTGGSVSTLTIQRTQQEDSAVYLCASSGQGDVWTEAFFGQGTRLTVV.

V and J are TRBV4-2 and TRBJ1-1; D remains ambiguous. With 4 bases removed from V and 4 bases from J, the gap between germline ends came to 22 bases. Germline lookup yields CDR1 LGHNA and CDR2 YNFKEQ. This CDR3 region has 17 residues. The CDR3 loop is CASSLPREGRVPTEAFF. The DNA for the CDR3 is TGTGCCAGCAGCCTCCCCCGGGAGGGAAGGGTGCCCACTGAAGCTTTCTTT.

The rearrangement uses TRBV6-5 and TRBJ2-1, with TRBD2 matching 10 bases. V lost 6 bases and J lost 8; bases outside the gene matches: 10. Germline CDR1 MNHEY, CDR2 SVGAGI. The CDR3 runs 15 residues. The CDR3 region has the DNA TGTGCCAGCAGCCGGGCTAGCGGGAGCCGGGATGAGCAGTTCTTC. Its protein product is CASSRASGSRDEQFF.

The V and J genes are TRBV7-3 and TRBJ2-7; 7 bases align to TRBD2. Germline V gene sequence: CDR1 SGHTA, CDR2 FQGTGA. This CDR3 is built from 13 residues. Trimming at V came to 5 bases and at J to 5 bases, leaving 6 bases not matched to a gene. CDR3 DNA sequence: TGTGCCAGCAGCCCCCCCGGGAGGAACGAGCAGTACTTC. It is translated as CASSPPGRNEQYF.

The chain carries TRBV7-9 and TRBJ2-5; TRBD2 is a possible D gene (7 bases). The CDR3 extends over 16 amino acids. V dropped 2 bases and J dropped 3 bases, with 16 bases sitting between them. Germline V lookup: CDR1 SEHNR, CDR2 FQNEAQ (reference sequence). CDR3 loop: CASSLYRGGQKETQYF. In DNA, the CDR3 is TGTGCCAGCAGCTTATATAGGGGGGGCCAGAAAGAGACCCAGTACTTC.